This T cell receptor (beta chain) was recovered during a study of technical replicates of blood from a few donors. Profiling relied on immunoSEQ multiplex PCR, and the TCRdb table lists in-frame clones only, not all of them. The data hold approximately 76,000 clones, with 80% to 90% observed a single time. Germline V CDR1 and CDR2: LNHDA, SQIVND (reference sequence). There are 15 residues in the CDR3. Losses at the gene ends were 4 bases for V and 6 bases for J; bases not matched to a gene: 11. The TCR comes from a human donor in good health. Some clones in this sample may be carry-over from other donors' samples. The sequencing input was PBMCs. J is TRBJ2-7 and V is TRBV19, with 8 bases lining up with TRBD2. The CDR3 DNA reads as TGTGCCAGTAGTAATCCGGGAAGCGGGAGTGCCGAGCAGTACTTC. Translation: CASSNPGSGSAEQYF.